These 2 T cell receptor beta chains share one sample of origin, sequenced in a study of blood T cell repertoires in COVID-19. Assay: immunoSEQ multiplex PCR; the TCRdb copy retains only in-frame clones and omits some. The table has more than 10,000 clones, about 88% seen once. The specimen was peripheral blood. These receptor sequences come from a human donor in a cohort sampled during active COVID-19.

This chain connects TRBV6-2 or TRBV6-3 to TRBJ2-3; D remains ambiguous. CDR3 length: 13 residues. Trimming stripped 2 bases from V and 4 bases from J, with 7 bases between. The V gene's germline CDR1 is MNHEY and CDR2 SVGEGT. CDR3: CASSYVESDTQYF. The CDR3 DNA reads as TGTGCCAGCAGTTACGTGGAGTCAGATACGCAGTATTTT.

The chain couples TRBV30 to TRBJ1-2, with TRBD1 matching over 7 bases. Per the germline V gene, CDR1 is GTSNPN and CDR2 is SVGIG (reference sequence). With 0 bases clipped from V and 1 base from J, the junction kept 8 bases outside the gene matches. The CDR3 is 16 amino acids. The CDR3 bases are TGTGCCTGGAGTGTAATCATGGCAGGGGGTAACTATGGCTACACCTTC. This translates into CAWSVIMAGGNYGYTF.